This is a list of T cell receptor beta chains from one sample in a study of shared T cell receptors in the human thymus. TCRdb's table, derived via immunoSEQ multiplex PCR, lists solely in-frame clones and lacks some. The table records hundreds of thousands of clones, 85% to 95% of them present only once. Sequencing used thymocytes. The receptor set was obtained from a human donor. CDR3s include the opening cysteine and the closing phenylalanine or tryptophan. D genes are given only for firm matches. Expanded clones are given a class, and other clones once, few, many or no size at all.

-,TRBV28,19,TRBJ2-1,-,CASSFTNPPNIIGYNEQFF,TGTGCCAGCAGTTTCACGAATCCCCCAAATATAATTGGCTACAATGAGCAGTTCTTC
-,TRBV19,14,TRBJ1-5,-,CASSIREYNQPQHF,TGTGCCAGTAGTATCAGGGAATACAATCAGCCCCAGCATTTT
TRBD1,TRBV5-1,15,TRBJ1-1,-,CASSSRTGANTEAFF,TGCGCCAGCAGCTCCCGGACAGGGGCGAACACTGAAGCTTTCTTT
TRBD2,TRBV11-3,17,TRBJ2-2,-,CASSSPEAGDGHGELFF,TGTGCCAGCAGCTCGCCCGAGGCGGGAGACGGGCACGGGGAGCTGTTTTTT
-,TRBV7-9,13,TRBJ2-1,-,CASSWALRGEQFF,TGTGCCAGCAGCTGGGCCCTACGGGGTGAGCAGTTCTTC
-,TRBV28,13,TRBJ2-7,-,CASSLRSSYEQYF,TGTGCCAGCAGTTTAAGGAGCTCCTACGAGCAGTACTTC
-,TRBV5-5,13,TRBJ1-2,-,CASSSGREKNYTF,TGTGCCAGCAGCTCCGGACGGGAAAAAAACTACACCTTC
TRBD2,TRBV10-3,14,TRBJ2-7,-,CAISEGLAAYEQYF,TGTGCCATCAGTGAAGGTCTAGCGGCCTACGAGCAGTACTTC
-,TRBV28,12,TRBJ1-1,-,CASSHRNTEAFF,TGTGCCAGCAGTCATCGTAACACTGAAGCTTTCTTT
TRBD2,TRBV25-1,16,TRBJ2-1,-,CASSEWGGLAGNEQFF,TGTGCCAGCAGTGAATGGGGGGGACTAGCGGGGAATGAGCAGTTCTTC
TRBD2,TRBV27,16,TRBJ2-3,-,CASSPMTSGTTDTQYF,TGTGCCAGCAGTCCAATGACTAGCGGGACCACAGATACGCAGTATTTT
-,TRBV28,11,TRBJ1-2,-,CASRRPYGYTF,TGTGCCAGCAGGCGGCCATATGGCTACACCTTC
TRBD1,TRBV7-2,14,TRBJ1-1,-,CASSFRDREPCAFF,TGTGCCAGCAGCTTTCGGGACAGGGAGCCGTGTGCTTTCTTT
-,TRBV6-1,15,TRBJ2-5,-,CASSAFPTIQETQYF,TGTGCCAGCAGTGCGTTCCCCACAATACAAGAGACCCAGTACTTC
-,TRBV7-2,15,TRBJ2-3,-,CASSLARGIPDTQYF,TGTGCCAGCAGCTTAGCTCGAGGGATCCCAGATACGCAGTATTTT
TRBD2,TRBV7-6,15,TRBJ2-1,once,CASSLGTSSNDEQFF,TGTGCCAGCAGCTTAGGGACTAGCAGCAACGATGAGCAGTTCTTC
-,TRBV5-4,13,TRBJ1-3,-,CASSLPPGNTIYF,TGTGCCAGCAGCTTGCCACCTGGAAACACCATATATTTT
-,TRBV15,13,TRBJ2-1,-,CATSRGPHNEQFF,TGTGCCACCAGCAGGGGACCCCACAATGAGCAGTTCTTC
TRBD2,TRBV30,15,TRBJ2-5,-,CAWSPPKRGQETQYF,TGTGCCTGGAGTCCCCCTAAGCGGGGACAAGAGACCCAGTACTTC
-,TRBV7-2,14,TRBJ2-7,-,CASSLFWGNDEQYF,TGTGCCAGCAGCTTATTTTGGGGGAATGACGAGCAGTACTTC
-,TRBV5-1,14,TRBJ2-7,-,CASSLVPSVYEQYF,TGCGCCAGCAGCTTGGTCCCCAGCGTCTACGAGCAGTACTTC
-,TRBV5-1,18,TRBJ2-1,once,CASSSWSRGSMGDNEQFF,TGCGCCAGCAGCTCGTGGTCCCGGGGGTCCATGGGAGACAATGAGCAGTTCTTC
-,TRBV5-6,19,TRBJ2-2,-,CASSHAGGRGRRGTGELFF,TGTGCCAGCAGCCATGCTGGAGGGAGGGGACGAAGGGGGACCGGGGAGCTGTTTTTT
-,TRBV20-1,11,TRBJ2-7,-,CSATSGGEQYF,TGCAGTGCTACTTCCGGGGGCGAGCAGTACTTC
TRBD1,TRBV27,18,TRBJ1-5,-,CASSPETGQGNSNQPQHF,TGTGCCAGCAGCCCGGAGACCGGACAGGGAAATAGCAATCAGCCCCAGCATTTT
TRBD2,TRBV15,19,TRBJ2-4,once,CATSLGGLAGAGTKNIQYF,TGTGCCACCAGCCTGGGGGGACTAGCGGGAGCGGGGACCAAAAACATTCAGTACTTC
-,TRBV15,17,TRBJ1-1,-,CATSSLSGVAMNTEAFF,TGTGCCACCAGCAGCCTGTCAGGGGTAGCAATGAACACTGAAGCTTTCTTT
-,TRBV5-4,16,TRBJ2-2,-,CASSLGELRNTGELFF,TGTGCCAGCAGCTTGGGCGAGCTCCGGAACACCGGGGAGCTGTTTTTT
TRBD2,TRBV27,17,TRBJ2-3,-,CASSSSPTSGTTDTQYF,TGTGCCAGCAGTTCCTCCCCGACTAGCGGGACCACAGATACGCAGTATTTT
-,TRBV14,17,TRBJ1-1,-,CASSQDSAHPITDVAFF,TGTGCCAGCAGCCAAGATTCCGCTCACCCAATAACCGACGTGGCTTTCTTT
-,TRBV30,13,TRBJ2-7,-,CAWSTDSAYEQYF,TGTGCCTGGTCTACGGACAGCGCCTACGAGCAGTACTTC
TRBD2,TRBV30,14,TRBJ2-1,-,CAGQAASGYNEQFF,TGTGCCGGACAAGCGGCTAGCGGCTACAATGAGCAGTTCTTC
-,TRBV7-8,14,TRBJ2-7,-,CASSLGPGFDEQYF,TGTGCCAGCAGCTTAGGTCCAGGGTTCGACGAGCAGTACTTC
TRBD1,TRBV11-3,13,TRBJ1-2,-,CASSPGTAVGPTF,TGTGCCAGCAGCCCCGGGACAGCAGTAGGTCCAACCTTC
-,TRBV11-3,17,TRBJ2-2,-,CASSLDAAAPNTGELFF,TGTGCCAGCAGCTTAGATGCAGCAGCCCCGAACACCGGGGAGCTGTTTTTT
-,TRBV7-9,17,TRBJ1-1,-,CASSLVRRGHPNTEAFF,TGTGCCAGCAGCTTAGTGCGGCGAGGACACCCAAACACTGAAGCTTTCTTT
TRBD1,TRBV7-4,17,TRBJ2-1,-,CASSSPVTGGLKDEQFF,TGTGCCAGCAGTTCACCCGTCACAGGGGGGTTGAAGGATGAGCAGTTCTTC
-,TRBV20-1,11,TRBJ2-7,once,CSARRESEQYF,TGCAGTGCTAGAAGAGAGTCCGAGCAGTACTTC
TRBD1,TRBV27,17,TRBJ1-3,-,CASSFSPPRDRTVTIYF,TGTGCCAGCAGTTTCTCACCACCCCGGGACAGGACCGTCACCATATATTTT
-,TRBV10-3,13,TRBJ2-7,once,CAIKRQDLREQYF,TGTGCCATCAAACGACAGGATCTACGCGAGCAGTACTTC
TRBD2,TRBV12-5,18,TRBJ2-2,-,CASGLVLGGGQFTGELFF,TGTGCTAGTGGTTTGGTACTTGGGGGAGGGCAATTCACCGGGGAGCTGTTTTTT
-,TRBV20-1,11,TRBJ1-2,-,CSAPLERGYTF,TGCAGTGCTCCATTGGAGAGAGGCTACACCTTC
-,TRBV6-1,16,TRBJ1-6,once,CASSGFSSSYNSPLHF,TGTGCCAGCAGTGGATTCTCGAGCTCCTATAATTCACCCCTCCACTTT
-,TRBV11-2,15,TRBJ1-1,few,CASSLDGAKGTEAFF,TGTGCCAGCAGCTTAGACGGGGCTAAAGGCACTGAAGCTTTCTTT
-,TRBV7-3,12,TRBJ2-3,-,CASSLTADTQYF,TGTGCCAGCAGCTTAACGGCAGATACGCAGTATTTT
TRBD2,TRBV2,15,TRBJ2-1,once,CASSVTSASYNEQFF,TGTGCCAGCAGCGTAACTAGCGCCTCCTACAATGAGCAGTTCTTC
-,TRBV4-2,24,TRBJ1-5,few,CASSQEARPPGDYFWGDSNQPQHF,TGTGCCAGCAGCCAAGAGGCCCGCCCCCCCGGGGACTATTTTTGGGGGGATAGCAATCAGCCCCAGCATTTT
TRBD2,TRBV4-3,16,TRBJ2-7,-,CASSATGTSGSYEQYF,TGCGCCAGCAGTGCTACCGGGACTAGCGGTAGTTACGAGCAGTACTTC
-,TRBV6-1,14,TRBJ2-5,once,CASSEVMGKETQYF,TGTGCCAGCAGTGAAGTAATGGGGAAAGAGACCCAGTACTTC
TRBD1,TRBV27,20,TRBJ1-6,-,CASSYVVPGQGARGNSPLHF,TGTGCCAGCAGTTACGTTGTCCCGGGACAGGGGGCGCGGGGTAATTCACCCCTCCACTTT
-,TRBV27,13,TRBJ1-2,-,CASRQRALYGYTF,TGTGCCAGCAGACAAAGGGCTCTCTATGGCTACACCTTC
-,TRBV5-1,16,TRBJ2-3,-,CASLGTPRDHTDTQYF,TGCGCCAGCTTAGGGACTCCCCGGGACCACACAGATACGCAGTATTTT
TRBD1,TRBV5-5,15,TRBJ2-1,-,CASSLQGGPYNEQFF,TGTGCCAGCAGCCTACAGGGGGGTCCCTACAATGAGCAGTTCTTC
-,TRBV7-9,11,TRBJ2-7,-,CASSLASVGSF,TGTGCCAGCAGCTTAGCGTCGGTAGGTAGCTTC
-,TRBV28,15,TRBJ2-3,-,CASSLMRGFTDTQYF,TGTGCCAGCAGTTTAATGAGGGGATTCACAGATACGCAGTATTTT